The clone carrying this T cell receptor beta chain showed up just a few times. The sample comes from a study of blood T cell repertoires in COVID-19. From germline, CDR1 is MNHEY and CDR2 SMNVEV (reference sequence). CDR3 length: 15 residues. V was clipped by 6 bases and J by 6 bases, with 18 bases between them. In the original processing: How many nucleated cells were present was estimated from reference gene primer amplification. Sequenced by immunoSEQ multiplex PCR; TCRdb stores in-frame clones only, minus some. V and J calls and clone size are as listed in that table; D and trimming were resolved from the DNA. The data show about 100,000 clones, with less than 75% seen just once and about 1.8% held by the top ten.

The TCR was taken from a woman aged 40 to 50 with acute or convalescent COVID-19. The chain joins TRBV27 to TRBJ2-1; D is possibly TRBD1 (6 bases). Sample: peripheral blood. The DNA for the CDR3 is TGTGCCAGCAGAAAGTGGACAGCGAATAGCAATGAGCAGTTCTTC. This codes for CASRKWTANSNEQFF.